This T cell receptor beta chain was recorded in a study of molecular identifiers for immune sequencing clone quantification. Study-wide context: Within a replicate experiment, RNA obtained from either about 20,000 or 100,000 naive CD8 cells was divided into five aliquots, and four of those aliquots were then sequenced. Study findings and constraints: The sizes of highly expanded clones could be underestimated when identical TCR molecules share a barcode. The study reportedly detected spiked Jurkat TCR RNA from one cell among some 1 million naive cells.

The CDR3 is 16 residues long. V lost 4 bases, J lost 0 bases, and 6 bases stayed unmatched. The V gene's germline CDR1 is SEHNR and CDR2 FQNEAQ (reference sequence). TCRdb reanalysed the PCR reads using MiXCR and keeps one entry per CDR3 protein. The sample lists roughly 100,000 distinct CDR3 sequences; under 40% were seen once. This clonotype was seen at least ten times. The antigen is unknown. The genes are TRBV7-9 and TRBJ2-3; 8 nucleotides align to TRBD2. The TCR was taken from a human donor in good health. Some libraries in this study had Jurkat cell RNA spiked in. Sequenced: naive CD8+ T cells from blood, with Jurkat cell RNA spiked in. Subset described: FACS-sorted CD8+CD4-CCR7+CD45RA+ naive T cells. This chain's CDR3 is CASSSRLAPSTDTQYF. The DNA for the CDR3 is TGTGCCAGCAGCTCTCGACTAGCGCCAAGCACAGATACGCAGTATTTT.